The clone carrying this T cell receptor beta chain was counted between two and nine times. The data stem from a study of blood T cell repertoires in COVID-19. Across the whole study: COVID-19 samples from acute and convalescent phases originated in the United States, Italy and Spain. From T cells, B-cell-depleted T cells, or PBMCs came the material, which was cDNA or gDNA.

Authors' analysis steps: Reference gene primer amplification gave nucleated cell count estimates. Clones were sequenced by immunoSEQ multiplex PCR, and TCRdb holds only the in-frame ones, with some missing. V and J calls plus clone size are reproduced from that table; the DNA served to infer D and trimming. The sample yields about 190,000 clones, around 82% seen once. The TCR comes from a woman aged 80 or over with active or convalescent COVID-19. The material sequenced was peripheral blood.

Written as DNA, the CDR3 is TGCGCCAGCAGCCAAGATTCTCAGAGGGGAGGGGACACTGAAGCTTTCTTT. Protein product: CASSQDSQRGGDTEAFF. The chain is built from TRBV4-1 and TRBJ1-1; possibly TRBD1 for D (5 bases). V was trimmed by 0 bases and J by 3 bases, leaving 17 bases between them. The CDR3 spans 17 residues. Germline loops: CDR1 MGHRA, CDR2 YSYEKL.